The present T cell receptor beta chain was sequenced within a study of blood T cell repertoires in COVID-19. Study context: Sites across the United States, Italy and Spain contributed samples from acute and convalescent COVID-19.

Trimming removed 2 bases at V and 0 bases at J, with 9 bases between. The CDR3 covers 15 residues. Germline loops: CDR1 SGDLS, CDR2 YYNGEE. Data came from immunoSEQ multiplex PCR; TCRdb stores just in-frame clones and leaves some out. Here the sample spans around 300,000 clones, roughly 90% being singletons. This rearrangement joins TRBV9 to TRBJ1-3; tentative D call: TRBD1 (6 bases). The sample was peripheral blood. The source of this sequence is a woman aged 25 to 45 with active or convalescent COVID-19. CDR3 amino acids: CASSVTGLSGNTIYF. In DNA, the CDR3 is TGTGCCAGCAGCGTGACAGGCCTCTCTGGAAACACCATATATTTT.